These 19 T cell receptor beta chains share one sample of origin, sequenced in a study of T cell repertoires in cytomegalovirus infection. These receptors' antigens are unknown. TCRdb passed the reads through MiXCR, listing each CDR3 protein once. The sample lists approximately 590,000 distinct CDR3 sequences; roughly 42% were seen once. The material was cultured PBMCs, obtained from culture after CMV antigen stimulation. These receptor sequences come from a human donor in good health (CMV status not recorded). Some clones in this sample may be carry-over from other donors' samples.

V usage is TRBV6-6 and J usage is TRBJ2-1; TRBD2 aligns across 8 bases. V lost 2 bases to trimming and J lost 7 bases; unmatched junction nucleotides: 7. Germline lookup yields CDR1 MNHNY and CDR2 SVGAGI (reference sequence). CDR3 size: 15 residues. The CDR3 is CASSYPGGPSNEQFF. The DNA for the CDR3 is TGTGCCAGCAGTTACCCGGGAGGGCCCTCGAATGAGCAGTTCTTC.

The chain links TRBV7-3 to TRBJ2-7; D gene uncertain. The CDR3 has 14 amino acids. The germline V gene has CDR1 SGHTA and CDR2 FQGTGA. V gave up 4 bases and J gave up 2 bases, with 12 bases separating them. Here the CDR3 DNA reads TGTGCCAGCAGCTCCCAGTGGGAACCCTACGAGCAGTACTTC. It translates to CASSSQWEPYEQYF.

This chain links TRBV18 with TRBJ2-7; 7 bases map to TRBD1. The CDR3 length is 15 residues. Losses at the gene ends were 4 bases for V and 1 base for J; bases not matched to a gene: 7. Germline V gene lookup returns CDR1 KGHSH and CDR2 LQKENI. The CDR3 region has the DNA TGTGCCAGCTCACTCAGCAGGGACAGATCCTACGAGCAGTACTTC. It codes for CASSLSRDRSYEQYF.

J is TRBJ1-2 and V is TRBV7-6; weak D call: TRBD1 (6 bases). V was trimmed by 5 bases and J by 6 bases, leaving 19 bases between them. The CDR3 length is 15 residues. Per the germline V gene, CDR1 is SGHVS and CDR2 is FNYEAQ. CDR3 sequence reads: CASSPDIGGGNGYTF. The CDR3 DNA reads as TGTGCCAGCAGCCCTGACATCGGAGGGGGGAATGGCTACACCTTC.

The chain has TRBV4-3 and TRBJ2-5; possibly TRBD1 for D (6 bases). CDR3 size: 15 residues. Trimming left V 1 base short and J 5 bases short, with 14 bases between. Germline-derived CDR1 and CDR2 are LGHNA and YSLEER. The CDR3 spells CASSQGWGPRETQYF. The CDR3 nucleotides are TGCGCCAGCAGCCAAGGATGGGGGCCGCGGGAGACCCAGTACTTC.

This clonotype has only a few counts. This CDR3 is CASTPGGLDEQYF. The CDR3 region has the DNA TGTGCCAGTACACCCGGGGGATTGGACGAGCAGTACTTC. J is TRBJ2-7 and V is TRBV19; D perhaps matches TRBD2 (6 bases). The CDR3 runs 13 residues. The germline V gene has CDR1 LNHDA and CDR2 SQIVND (reference sequence). Trimming removed 7 bases from V and 5 bases from J, with 15 bases in between.

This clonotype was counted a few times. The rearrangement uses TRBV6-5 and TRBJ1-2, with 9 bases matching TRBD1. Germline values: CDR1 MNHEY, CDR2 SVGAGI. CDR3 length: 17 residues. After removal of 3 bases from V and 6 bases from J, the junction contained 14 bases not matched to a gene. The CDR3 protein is CASSYRIPGQGANGYTF. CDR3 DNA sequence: TGTGCCAGCAGTTATCGTATTCCGGGACAGGGAGCAAATGGCTACACCTTC.

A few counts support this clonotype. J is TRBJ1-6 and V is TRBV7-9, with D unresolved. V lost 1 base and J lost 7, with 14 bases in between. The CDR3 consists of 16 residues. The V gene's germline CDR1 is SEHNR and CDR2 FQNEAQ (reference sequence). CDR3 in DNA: TGTGCCAGCAGCTTAGGCGGCAGGCCTCCGAATTCACCCCTCCACTTT. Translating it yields CASSLGGRPPNSPLHF.

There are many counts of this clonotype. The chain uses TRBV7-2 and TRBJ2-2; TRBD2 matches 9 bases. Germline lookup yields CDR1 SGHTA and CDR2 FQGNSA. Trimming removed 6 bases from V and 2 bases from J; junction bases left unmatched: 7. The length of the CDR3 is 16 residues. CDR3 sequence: CASSLLAGGNTGELFF. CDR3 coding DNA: TGTGCCAGCAGTTTACTAGCGGGTGGTAACACCGGGGAGCTGTTTTTT.

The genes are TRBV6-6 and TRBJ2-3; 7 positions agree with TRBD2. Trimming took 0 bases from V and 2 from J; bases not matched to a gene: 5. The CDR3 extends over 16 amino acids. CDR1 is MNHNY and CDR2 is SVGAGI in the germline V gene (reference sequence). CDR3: CASSYSSSGLTDTQYF. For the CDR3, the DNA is TGTGCCAGCAGTTACTCGTCTAGCGGCCTCACAGATACGCAGTATTTT.

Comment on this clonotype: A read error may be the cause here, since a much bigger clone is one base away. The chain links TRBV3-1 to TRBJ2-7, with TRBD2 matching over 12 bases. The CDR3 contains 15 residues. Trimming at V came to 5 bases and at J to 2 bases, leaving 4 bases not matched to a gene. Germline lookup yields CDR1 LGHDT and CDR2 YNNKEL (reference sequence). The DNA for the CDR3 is TGTGCCAGCAGCTCGACTAGCGGGAGCGCCTACGAGCAGTACTTC. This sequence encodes CASSSTSGSAYEQYF.

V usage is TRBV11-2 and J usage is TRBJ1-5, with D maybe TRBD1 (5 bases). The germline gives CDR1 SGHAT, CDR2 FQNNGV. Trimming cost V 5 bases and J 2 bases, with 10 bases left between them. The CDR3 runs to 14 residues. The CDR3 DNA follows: TGTGCCAGCAGCGTCGACAGTGGCAATCAGCCCCAGCATTTT. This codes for CASSVDSGNQPQHF. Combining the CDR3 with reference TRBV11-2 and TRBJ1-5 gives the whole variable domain EAGVAQSPRYKIIEKRQSVAFWCNPISGHATLYWYQQILGQGPKLLIQFQNNGVVDDSQLPKDRFSAERLKGVDSTLKIQPAKLEDSAVYLCASSVDSGNQPQHFGDGTRLSIL.

This CDR3 is CASSPALGSREQFF. CDR3 bases: TGTGCCAGCAGTCCCGCTCTGGGGTCAAGGGAGCAGTTCTTC. This chain links TRBV28 with TRBJ2-1; D unclear. Trimming took 5 bases from V and 10 from J, leaving 18 bases between them. CDR3 length: 14 amino acids. The V gene's germline CDR1 is MDHEN and CDR2 SYDVKM.

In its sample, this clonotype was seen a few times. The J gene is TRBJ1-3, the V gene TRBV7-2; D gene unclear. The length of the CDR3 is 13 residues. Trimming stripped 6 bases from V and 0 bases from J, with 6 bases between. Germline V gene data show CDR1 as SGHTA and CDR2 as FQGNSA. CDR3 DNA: TGTGCCAGCAGGCCGAGCTCTGGAAACACCATATATTTT. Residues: CASRPSSGNTIYF.

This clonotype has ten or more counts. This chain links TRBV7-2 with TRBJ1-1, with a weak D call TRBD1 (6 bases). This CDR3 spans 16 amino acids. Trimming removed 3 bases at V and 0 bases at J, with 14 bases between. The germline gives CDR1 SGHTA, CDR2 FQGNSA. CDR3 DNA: TGTGCCAGCAGCTTCGGGGGAGGGACATTGAACACTGAAGCTTTCTTT. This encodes CASSFGGGTLNTEAFF.

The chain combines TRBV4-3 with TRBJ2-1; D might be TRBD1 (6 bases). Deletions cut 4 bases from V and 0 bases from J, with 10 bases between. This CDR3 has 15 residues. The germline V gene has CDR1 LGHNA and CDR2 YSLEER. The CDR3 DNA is TGCGCCAGCAGCCTACGGACAGCCTCCTACAATGAGCAGTTCTTC. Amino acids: CASSLRTASYNEQFF.

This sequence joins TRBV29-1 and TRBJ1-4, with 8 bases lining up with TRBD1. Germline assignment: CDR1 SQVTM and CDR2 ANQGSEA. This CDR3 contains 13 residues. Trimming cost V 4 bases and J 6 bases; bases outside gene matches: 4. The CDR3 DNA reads TGCAGCGTTGGGGACAGGAGTTATGAAAAACTGTTTTTT. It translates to CSVGDRSYEKLFF.

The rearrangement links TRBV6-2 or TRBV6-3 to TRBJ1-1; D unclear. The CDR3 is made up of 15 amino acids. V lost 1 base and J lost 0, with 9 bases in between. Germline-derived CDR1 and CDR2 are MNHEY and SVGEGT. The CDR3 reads CASSYFPVMNTEAFF. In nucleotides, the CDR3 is TGTGCCAGCAGTTACTTCCCCGTTATGAACACTGAAGCTTTCTTT.

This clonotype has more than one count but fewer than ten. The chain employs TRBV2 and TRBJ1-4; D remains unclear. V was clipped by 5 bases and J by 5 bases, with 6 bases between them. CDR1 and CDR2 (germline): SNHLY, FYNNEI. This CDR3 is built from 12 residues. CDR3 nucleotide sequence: TGTGCCAGCAGTAGAGTCAATGAAAAACTGTTTTTT. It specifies CASSRVNEKLFF.